A single sample gave rise to the 10 T cell receptor beta chains below, sequenced in a study of cytomegalovirus exposure and HLA in healthy donors. PCR primers comprised 60 Vbeta and 13 Jbeta primers. Method: immunoSEQ multiplex PCR; TCRdb's copy keeps in-frame clones and lacks some. Counted here are 180,000 or so clones, approximately 79% occurring once; the ten biggest clones make up about 14%. Sequencing used PBMCs. The source is a man between 50 and 59 years old in good health and CMV-seropositive.

This clone was observed a few times. The J gene is TRBJ2-2, the V gene TRBV5-1, with D maybe TRBD1 (6 bases). Germline values: CDR1 SGHRS, CDR2 YFSETQ. The CDR3 totals 16 residues. Trimming left V 4 bases short and J 4 bases short, with 17 bases between. The CDR3 spells CASSSRTASGTGELFF. The CDR3 DNA reads as TGCGCCAGCAGCAGCCGGACAGCCTCGGGCACCGGGGAGCTGTTTTTT.

V usage is TRBV10-1 and J usage is TRBJ1-1; 7 bases agree with TRBD1. V was pared by 6 bases and J by 0 bases, with 7 bases of the junction left unmatched. CDR3 length: 15 residues. Germline V CDR1 and CDR2: WNHNN, SYGVQD (reference sequence). CDR3 in DNA: TGCGCCAGCAGGGCGAGACAGGGAATGAACACTGAAGCTTTCTTT. Translation: CASRARQGMNTEAFF.

The chain employs TRBV18 and TRBJ2-2; weak D call: TRBD1 (5 bases). The germline V and J ends were trimmed by 2 bases and 7 bases, with 11 bases remaining between them. CDR3 size: 14 residues. The germline V gene has CDR1 KGHSH and CDR2 LQKENI. CDR3 region: CASSPGQGSGELFF. The CDR3 DNA sequence: TGTGCCAGCTCACCAGGTCAGGGCAGCGGGGAGCTGTTTTTT.

The chain couples TRBV6-1 to TRBJ1-4, with D perhaps matching TRBD1 (5 bases). Trimming stripped 3 bases from V and 7 bases from J, with 15 bases between. CDR1 MNHNS and CDR2 SASEGT come from the germline V gene. CDR3 length equals 15 residues. The CDR3 DNA follows: TGTGCCAGCAGTGAGGGTAGGACACCGAGTGAAAAACTGTTTTTT. Translated: CASSEGRTPSEKLFF.

This chain joins TRBV6-1 and TRBJ2-5; possible D gene TRBD1, 5 bases. The CDR3 totals 13 residues. Trimming left V 2 bases short and J 4 bases short, with 8 bases between. CDR1 and CDR2 from the germline V gene are MNHNS and SASEGT. As DNA, the CDR3 is TGTGCCAGCAGTGAACAAAGGGGAGAGACCCAGTACTTC. Translating gives CASSEQRGETQYF.

This clone was seen once. This chain connects TRBV4-1 to TRBJ2-2; D unresolved. Deletions cut 0 bases from V and 4 bases from J, with 6 bases between. The length of the CDR3 is 14 residues. Germline V gene data show CDR1 as MGHRA and CDR2 as YSYEKL. The CDR3 sequence: CASSQDYSTGELFF. As DNA, the CDR3 is TGCGCCAGCAGCCAAGATTACTCCACCGGGGAGCTGTTTTTT.

The rearrangement uses TRBV2 and TRBJ2-5; 8 bases align to TRBD2. V trimming: 4 bases; J trimming: 5 bases; junction bases outside the gene matches: 15. Germline V gene data show CDR1 as SNHLY and CDR2 as FYNNEI. The CDR3 contains 17 residues. CDR3 protein: CASSGGAAGAEGETQYF. The CDR3 nucleotides read TGTGCCAGCAGTGGCGGGGCAGCGGGAGCAGAGGGGGAGACCCAGTACTTC. Full variable domain (outside the CDR3, taken from reference TRBV2 and TRBJ2-5): EPEVTQTPSHQVTQMGQEVILRCVPISNHLYFYWYRQILGQKVEFLVSFYNNEISEKSEIFDDQFSVERPDGSNFTLKIRSTKLEDSAMYFCASSGGAAGAEGETQYFGPGTRLLVL.

The chain has TRBV7-6 and TRBJ1-1, with D perhaps TRBD1 (6 bases). CDR3 size: 13 residues. Per the germline V gene, CDR1 is SGHVS and CDR2 is FNYEAQ. V was shortened by 0 bases and J by 5 bases, with 7 bases between the two germline ends. CDR3 coding DNA: TGTGCCAGCAGCTTAGCTCAGGGGACTGAAGCTTTCTTT. Protein sequence: CASSLAQGTEAFF.

The chain links TRBV7-2 to TRBJ2-7; 9 bases line up with TRBD1. This CDR3 has 16 residues. Trimming cost V 4 bases and J 6 bases; bases outside gene matches: 13. The germline CDR1 and CDR2 sequences are SGHTA and FQGNSA. In DNA, the CDR3 is TGTGCCAGCAGCTCAAAGACCGGGACAGGGCAGGGCGAGCAGTACTTC. It codes for CASSSKTGTGQGEQYF.

The chain joins TRBV30 to TRBJ1-1, with TRBD1 as a possible D gene (5 bases). CDR1 is GTSNPN and CDR2 is SVGIG in the germline V gene (reference sequence). V lost 8 bases and J 1 base, leaving 17 bases between the germline ends. The CDR3 has 14 residues. The CDR3 spells CAHLRADKNTEAFF. The CDR3 region has the DNA TGTGCCCACCTCAGGGCAGACAAGAACACTGAAGCTTTCTTT.